This TCR beta chain was captured by sequencing in a study of OX40 agonist ivuxolimab in advanced cancers. Clones were sequenced by immunoSEQ multiplex PCR, and TCRdb holds only the in-frame ones, with some missing. The data contain around 97,000 clones, around 85% of them singletons. The germline gives CDR1 SGHRS, CDR2 YFSETQ. V was clipped by 4 bases and J by 8 bases; unmatched bases: 6. This CDR3 spans 14 amino acids. Sequenced here: CD4+ or CD8+ T cells sorted from blood, sampled in a trial of the OX40 agonist ivuxolimab. This chain links TRBV5-1 with TRBJ1-4; TRBD1 aligns across 9 bases. The sequence derives from an adult with an advanced solid tumor such as melanoma, head and neck, liver or kidney cancer. The CDR3 loop is CASSVGQGGEKLFF. In nucleotides, the CDR3 is TGCGCCAGCAGCGTGGGACAGGGAGGAGAAAAACTGTTTTTT.